This T cell receptor (beta chain) comes out of a study of T cell responses to AZD1222 COVID-19 vaccine. Study outcomes and limitations: CD4 TCRs associated with vaccination spanned spike, dominating at 160-218 and 743-854. In a largely white British group with more females than males, clonal diversity was possibly underestimated. Seropositivity was recorded at baseline in only a handful of AZD1222 recipients. Two AZD1222 doses significantly raised spike-specific TCR breadth and depth over controls.

A word on this clone: Its cognate antigen is unknown.

Germline CDR1 and CDR2: MNHNS and SASEGT. The CDR3 totals 16 residues. The V segment lost 3 bases and the J segment 6 bases; nucleotides outside the gene matches: 11. Produced via immunoSEQ multiplex PCR; TCRdb's table is partial and in-frame only. This sample has approximately 88,000 clones, with around 92% found just once. This chain joins TRBV6-1 and TRBJ1-2; 9 nucleotides agree with TRBD1. This TCR came from an adult in good health. The specimen comprised peripheral blood, sampled on day 0 of AZD1222 vaccination. CDR3 sequence reads: CASSDLRDRVADGYTF. DNA of the CDR3: TGTGCCAGCAGTGACCTCCGGGACAGGGTGGCTGATGGCTACACCTTC.